The 28 T cell receptor beta chains listed next were all sequenced from one sample in a study of CD8 T cells in ankylosing spondylitis (TCRdb year 2017). Study-wide findings and limitations: Blood from ankylosing spondylitis patients appeared to be characterized by a TCR beta motif made up of fewer than ten highly homologous amino acid variants.

Library preparation employed 5' RACE. Reads for this sample came from an Illumina HiSeq 2500. The public reads were run again by TCRdb, first through fastp at Q25 and then through MiXCR, and only productive beta chains were kept. Rows are combined by CDR3 protein, so each entry shows the most common genes and DNA. This sample holds fewer than 750,000 distinct CDR3 sequences; about 20% were observed only once. The ten most abundant clones make up over 15% of the sample. These TCRs are of unknown antigen specificity. The material sequenced was blood, either unsorted or a sorted T cell fraction (not recorded which). These receptors were obtained from a male donor with ankylosing spondylitis.

This clonotype appeared a few times. This chain uses TRBV2 with TRBJ2-3, with D hard to call. Per the germline V gene, CDR1 is SNHLY and CDR2 is FYNNEI. The CDR3 contains 13 residues. Trimming pared 4 bases from V and 6 bases from J, leaving 11 bases between. In DNA form, the CDR3 reads TGTGCCAGCAGTGTTGGGGAAGTGGATACGCAGTATTTT. Protein: CASSVGEVDTQYF.

This clonotype was detected only a few times. The chain links TRBV9 to TRBJ2-2, with 9 bases aligning to TRBD1. With 4 bases clipped from V and 2 bases from J, the junction kept 12 bases outside the gene matches. CDR1 is SGDLS, CDR2 YYNGEE, per germline. This CDR3 is 18 amino acids long. CDR3 sequence reads: CASSLSIHRGRNTGELFF. In DNA, the CDR3 is TGTGCCAGCAGCCTCTCAATTCACAGGGGGCGAAACACCGGGGAGCTGTTTTTT.

The chain couples TRBV28 to TRBJ2-7; TRBD2 agrees at 9 bases. This CDR3 contains 15 residues. With 3 bases clipped from V and 2 bases from J, the junction kept 5 bases outside the gene matches. Germline V gene lookup returns CDR1 MDHEN and CDR2 SYDVKM. CDR3: CASSFWREGTYEQYF. In DNA form, the CDR3 reads TGTGCCAGCAGTTTTTGGCGGGAGGGAACCTACGAGCAGTACTTC.

This clonotype was counted between two and nine times. The rearrangement uses TRBV3-1 and TRBJ2-2; D gene unclear. Germline CDR1 reads LGHDT; CDR2 reads YNNKEL (reference sequence). This CDR3 has 17 residues. Trimming pared 1 base from V and 4 bases from J, leaving 16 bases between. CDR3 nucleotides: TGTGCCAGCAGCCAAGCGTCTAACGCCCGAGGCACCGGGGAGCTGTTTTTT. It encodes CASSQASNARGTGELFF.

The chain carries TRBV12-3 or TRBV12-4 and TRBJ2-1; 8 nucleotides line up with TRBD2. With 7 bases clipped from V and 3 bases from J, the junction kept 8 bases outside the gene matches. The CDR3 totals 15 residues. The CDR3 loop is CASTKGLAGYNEQFF. In nucleotides, the CDR3 is TGTGCCAGCACCAAAGGGCTAGCGGGCTACAATGAGCAGTTCTTC.

There are a few counts of this clonotype. The V gene is TRBV12-3 or TRBV12-4, the J gene TRBJ1-1; D is possibly TRBD1 (5 bases). V was shortened by 8 bases and J by 4 bases, with 8 bases between the two germline ends. This CDR3 is 11 amino acids long. CDR3 loop: CASQGSTEAFF. CDR3 nucleotides: TGTGCCAGCCAGGGTAGCACTGAAGCTTTCTTT.

This clonotype was seen more than once but under ten times. The chain has TRBV15 and TRBJ2-4, with 8 nucleotides matching TRBD1. J was trimmed by 6 bases and V by 5 bases; bases with no gene match: 6. Germline assignment: CDR1 LNHNV and CDR2 YYDKDF (reference sequence). The CDR3 is made up of 14 amino acids. The CDR3 DNA reads TGTGCCACCAGCGACAGGGGTCCGGGAAACATTCAGTACTTC. Its protein is CATSDRGPGNIQYF.

V usage is TRBV12-3 or TRBV12-4 and J usage is TRBJ2-1; D might be TRBD2 (5 bases). Trimming pared 5 bases from V and 0 bases from J, leaving 14 bases between. The length of the CDR3 is 16 residues. CDR3 protein: CASSLSSLGSYNEQFF. CDR3 DNA sequence: TGTGCCAGCAGTCTCTCTAGCTTAGGCTCCTACAATGAGCAGTTCTTC.

A few counts support this clonotype. The rearrangement joins TRBV12-3 or TRBV12-4 to TRBJ2-1; 9 bases fit TRBD1. The CDR3 is 14 residues long. J gave up 7 bases and V 5 bases, and 6 bases lay outside the gene matches. Here the CDR3 DNA reads TGTGCCAGCAGTACCGGGACAGGGTGGAATGAGCAGTTCTTC. It codes for CASSTGTGWNEQFF.

The V call is TRBV27, the J call TRBJ1-1; no clear D gene. Germline V gives CDR1 MNHEY, CDR2 SMNVEV (reference sequence). The CDR3 runs to 12 residues. V was pared by 5 bases and J by 2 bases, with 6 bases between. The CDR3, as DNA: TGTGCCAGCAGTGCCCGAAACACTGAAGCTTTCTTT. It translates to CASSARNTEAFF.

This clonotype was counted a few times. The CDR3 region is CASSLTGTGSGGYTF. Here the CDR3 DNA reads TGTGCCAGCAGTCTTACCGGGACAGGGAGTGGTGGCTACACCTTC. This chain links TRBV6-1 with TRBJ1-2, with 9 bases matching TRBD1. CDR1 MNHNS and CDR2 SASEGT come from the germline V gene. The CDR3 sequence is 15 residues long. With 5 bases clipped from V and 7 bases from J, the junction kept 11 bases outside the gene matches.

Only a few counts were recorded for this clonotype. The chain combines TRBV20-1 with TRBJ1-5; 7 bases fit TRBD1. The CDR3 sequence is 14 residues long. Germline assignment: CDR1 DFQATT and CDR2 SNEGSKA (reference sequence). V lost 4 bases and J lost 2; bases outside the gene matches: 5. The CDR3 bases are TGCAGTGCTATCTACGGGACAGGCAATCAGCCCCAGCATTTT. As protein: CSAIYGTGNQPQHF.

Many counts were recorded for this clonotype. The genes are TRBV7-2 and TRBJ2-3; no reliable D call. The CDR3 totals 14 residues. CDR1 and CDR2 (germline): SGHTA, FQGNSA. The ends were cut back, 6 bases at V and 0 bases at J, with 10 bases in the middle. The DNA for the CDR3 is TGTGCCAGCAGAGTAGGTCTAAGCACAGATACGCAGTATTTT. Translating it yields CASRVGLSTDTQYF.

This clonotype appeared a few times. The V and J genes are TRBV30 and TRBJ2-1; D not certain. CDR3 length: 12 amino acids. The V and J ends lost 2 bases and 9 bases respectively, with 11 bases between them. Germline CDR1 is GTSNPN and CDR2 is SVGIG (reference sequence). The CDR3, as DNA: TGTGCCTGGAGTACGACGGGTTCTGAGCAGTTCTTC. Translated: CAWSTTGSEQFF.

V and J are TRBV9 and TRBJ2-1, with TRBD2 matching over 8 bases. CDR1 is SGDLS, CDR2 YYNGEE, per germline. CDR3 length: 15 residues. The trim removed 0 bases at V and 8 bases at J, leaving 7 bases unmatched. The CDR3 DNA follows: TGTGCCAGCAGCGTAGTCGGGAGGGCCGGTGATGAGCAGTTCTTC. Encoded protein: CASSVVGRAGDEQFF.

The table lists this clonotype with a few counts. The chain links TRBV29-1 to TRBJ1-3; D is undetermined. With 0 bases removed from V and 8 bases from J, the gap between germline ends came to 11 bases. This CDR3 is 13 amino acids long. Germline V gene sequence: CDR1 SQVTM, CDR2 ANQGSEA. Here the CDR3 DNA reads TGCAGCGTTGAAGATCAGGACCGGTACACCATATATTTT. As protein: CSVEDQDRYTIYF. The full variable domain, with the rest looked up from reference TRBV29-1 and TRBJ1-3, is SAVISQKPSRDICQRGTSLTIQCQVDSQVTMMFWYRQQPGQSLTLIATANQGSEATYESGFVIDKFPISRPNLTFSTLTVSNMSPEDSSIYLCSVEDQDRYTIYFGEGSWLTVV.

CDR3 bases: TGTGCCAGCAGGAGGAGTACAGGGCCCACAGATACGCAGTATTTT. Protein: CASRRSTGPTDTQYF. J is TRBJ2-3 and V is TRBV6-1, with a possible D match to TRBD1 (6 bases). V lost 6 bases and J 2 bases, leaving 15 bases between the germline ends. In germline, CDR1 is MNHNS, CDR2 SASEGT. The CDR3 contains 15 residues.

This chain uses TRBV29-1 with TRBJ2-5; 10 bases agree with TRBD2. The CDR3 totals 15 residues. Germline loops: CDR1 SQVTM, CDR2 ANQGSEA. V lost 7 bases to trimming and J lost 1 base; unmatched junction nucleotides: 9. The CDR3 bases are TGCAGCGCTGGAGGGACTAGCGAAATCCAAGAGACCCAGTACTTC. Translation: CSAGGTSEIQETQYF.

This rearrangement joins TRBV19 to TRBJ1-5; D call uncertain. This CDR3 contains 14 residues. Trimming cost V 7 bases and J 2 bases, with 12 bases left between them. Looked up from germline, CDR1 is LNHDA and CDR2 is SQIVND (reference sequence). This chain's CDR3 is CASNEGYGNQPQHF. The CDR3 DNA is TGTGCCAGTAATGAGGGCTATGGCAATCAGCCCCAGCATTTT.

The chain employs TRBV27 and TRBJ2-1; 10 bases agree with TRBD2. J gave up 4 bases and V 2 bases, and 5 bases lay outside the gene matches. Per the germline V gene, CDR1 is MNHEY and CDR2 is SMNVEV (reference sequence). The CDR3 is made up of 16 amino acids. The CDR3 coding sequence is TGTGCCAGCAGTTTACCCGGACTAGCGGTTTACAATGAGCAGTTCTTC. It codes for CASSLPGLAVYNEQFF.

This clonotype was recorded at least ten times. The chain carries TRBV12-3 or TRBV12-4 and TRBJ2-3; D not certain. The V end was cut by 6 bases, the J end by 2 bases, with 9 bases between. The CDR3 length is 13 residues. CDR3 sequence: CASSLVHTDTQYF. DNA for the CDR3: TGTGCCAGCAGCCTCGTGCACACAGATACGCAGTATTTT.

This chain connects TRBV25-1 to TRBJ2-3; TRBD1 matches 7 bases. The CDR3 loop spans 15 amino acids. The germline V gene has CDR1 MGHDK and CDR2 SYGVNS. The V segment lost 5 bases and the J segment 1 base; nucleotides outside the gene matches: 6. The CDR3 here is CASSPGTARTDTQYF. The CDR3 DNA sequence: TGTGCCAGCAGTCCCGGGACAGCTCGCACAGATACGCAGTATTTT.

This clonotype was counted between two and nine times. The chain has TRBV19 and TRBJ2-7; D is ambiguous. Trimming took 5 bases from V and 0 from J, leaving 14 bases between them. CDR3 length: 15 amino acids. Looked up from germline, CDR1 is LNHDA and CDR2 is SQIVND (reference sequence). DNA for the CDR3: TGTGCCAGTAGTCTTCATCACCCCAGCTCCTACGAGCAGTACTTC. The encoded protein is CASSLHHPSSYEQYF.

This chain connects TRBV9 to TRBJ2-3, with unresolved D. In germline, CDR1 is SGDLS, CDR2 YYNGEE. V was shortened by 4 bases and J by 5 bases, with 17 bases between the two germline ends. The CDR3 totals 15 residues. The CDR3, as DNA: TGTGCCAGCAGCACTGAAGGGTCCCGCGGAGATACGCAGTATTTT. Protein product: CASSTEGSRGDTQYF.

The chain joins TRBV27 to TRBJ2-2; D may be TRBD1 (5 bases). The germline V gene has CDR1 MNHEY and CDR2 SMNVEV (reference sequence). This CDR3 spans 14 amino acids. V was shortened by 6 bases and J by 3 bases, with 11 bases between the two germline ends. The CDR3 bases are TGTGCCAGCAGGACAGTAGGATACACCGGGGAGCTGTTTTTT. Translated: CASRTVGYTGELFF.

The chain employs TRBV11-2 and TRBJ2-1; 7 nucleotides match TRBD1. After removal of 2 bases from V and 13 bases from J, the junction contained 2 bases not matched to a gene. Germline lookup yields CDR1 SGHAT and CDR2 FQNNGV. The CDR3 sequence is 11 residues long. This chain's CDR3 is CASSLQGDQFF. The CDR3, as DNA: TGTGCCAGCAGCTTACAGGGGGATCAGTTCTTC. The full variable domain, its missing parts supplied by reference TRBV11-2 and TRBJ2-1, is EAGVAQSPRYKIIEKRQSVAFWCNPISGHATLYWYQQILGQGPKLLIQFQNNGVVDDSQLPKDRFSAERLKGVDSTLKIQPAKLEDSAVYLCASSLQGDQFFGPGTRLTVL.

The rearrangement links TRBV7-8 to TRBJ2-1; 10 bases fit TRBD2. Germline V CDR1 and CDR2: SGHVS, FQNEAQ. The CDR3 loop spans 16 amino acids. V shed 6 bases, J shed 5 bases, and the junction held 10 bases outside the gene matches. DNA for the CDR3: TGTGCCAGCAGTAAGTGGACTAGCGGAGCAAACAATGAGCAGTTCTTC. Translated: CASSKWTSGANNEQFF.

The gene calls are TRBV7-3 and TRBJ2-1, with TRBD2 matching 10 bases. The CDR3 is 18 amino acids. V shed 0 bases and J 9 bases; nucleotides not matched to a gene: 14. In germline, CDR1 is SGHTA, CDR2 FQGTGA. In DNA, the CDR3 is TGTGCCAGCAGCTTAACAGGGTATACAGCGGGAGGGCGATCTGAGCAGTTCTTC. The encoded protein is CASSLTGYTAGGRSEQFF.